These 8 T cell receptor beta chains were all obtained from the same sample, sequenced in a study of blood T cell repertoires in COVID-19. Clones were read by immunoSEQ multiplex PCR, and TCRdb kept only the in-frame ones, dropping some. The sample carries roughly 46,000 clones, 88% recorded once. The sample was peripheral blood. These receptors all stem from a human donor with active COVID-19. The donor label of this sample is uncertain.

The V gene is TRBV7-3, the J gene TRBJ1-6, with 9 bases matching TRBD1. This CDR3 region has 14 residues. V lost 4 bases, J lost 10 bases, and 5 bases stayed unmatched. Germline values: CDR1 SGHTA, CDR2 FQGTGA. The CDR3 DNA reads TGTGCCAGCAGCTCCGGACAGGGGAGGTCACCCCTCCACTTT. Its protein product is CASSSGQGRSPLHF. Using reference TRBV7-3 and TRBJ1-6 for the parts outside the CDR3, the full variable domain is GAGVSQTPSNKVTEKGKYVELRCDPISGHTALYWYRQSLGQGPEFLIYFQGTGAADDSGLPNDRFFAVRPEGSVSTLKIQRTERGDSAVYLCASSSGQGRSPLHFGNGTRLTVT.

This clone was seen a few times. V usage is TRBV7-9 and J usage is TRBJ1-1; D possibly corresponds to TRBD1 (5 bases). Germline V gene lookup returns CDR1 SEHNR and CDR2 FQNEAQ (reference sequence). The CDR3 is made up of 13 amino acids. V dropped 5 bases and J dropped 7 bases, with 14 bases sitting between them. CDR3 bases: TGTGCCAGCAGCCCCTACGTTAGGGGTGAAGCTTTCTTT. Amino acid sequence: CASSPYVRGEAFF.

This chain links TRBV7-6 with TRBJ2-7, with TRBD2 matching over 9 bases. The CDR3 covers 17 residues. CDR1 and CDR2 from the germline V gene are SGHVS and FNYEAQ. Trimming took 0 bases from V and 3 from J; bases not matched to a gene: 9. CDR3 sequence (DNA): TGTGCCAGCAGCTTAGCCCGAGCGGGAGCGGGGGGCTACGAGCAGTACTTC. Residues: CASSLARAGAGGYEQYF.

The V gene is TRBV6-6, the J gene TRBJ1-6; TRBD1 matches at 7 bases. The CDR3 is made up of 16 amino acids. V lost 0 bases, J lost 10 bases, and 9 bases stayed unmatched. The V gene's germline CDR1 is MNHNY and CDR2 SVGAGI (reference sequence). The CDR3 reads CASSYSMASGGSPLHF. Here the CDR3 DNA reads TGTGCCAGCAGTTACTCGATGGCGTCAGGGGGATCACCCCTCCACTTT.

This chain connects TRBV2 to TRBJ1-6; D is ambiguous. CDR1 SNHLY and CDR2 FYNNEI come from the germline V gene. The CDR3 is made up of 14 amino acids. The ends were cut back, 4 bases at V and 6 bases at J, with 10 bases in the middle. The CDR3 is CASSVSRSNSPLHF. CDR3 nucleotide sequence: TGTGCCAGCAGTGTTTCCCGTAGTAATTCACCCCTCCACTTT.

The chain joins TRBV5-6 to TRBJ2-1; maybe TRBD1 (5 bases). The CDR3 length is 12 residues. Germline loops: CDR1 SGHDT, CDR2 YYEEEE. Trimming stripped 4 bases from V and 5 bases from J, with 7 bases between. DNA for the CDR3: TGTGCCAGCAGCAAACAGGACAATGAGCAGTTCTTC. Its translation is CASSKQDNEQFF.

CDR3 in DNA: TGCGCCAGCAGGGGACAGGCCGCGAACACCGGGGAGCTGTTTTTT. It yields the protein CASRGQAANTGELFF. The genes are TRBV5-1 and TRBJ2-2; TRBD1 matches at 8 bases. Germline V gives CDR1 SGHRS, CDR2 YFSETQ. Trimming cost V 5 bases and J 0 bases; bases outside gene matches: 3. This CDR3 region has 15 residues.

V is TRBV9 and J is TRBJ2-1, with 8 bases identical to TRBD2. Germline CDR1 and CDR2: SGDLS and YYNGEE. There are 16 residues in the CDR3. J was trimmed by 2 bases and V by 0 bases; bases with no gene match: 4. CDR3 DNA sequence: TGTGCCAGCAGCGTAGATAGCGGGAACACCTACAATGAGCAGTTCTTC. It is translated as CASSVDSGNTYNEQFF. Full variable domain (missing parts from reference TRBV9 and TRBJ2-1): DSGVTQTPKHLITATGQRVTLRCSPRSGDLSVYWYQQSLDQGLQFLIQYYNGEERAKGNILERFSAQQFPDLHSELNLSSLELGDSALYFCASSVDSGNTYNEQFFGPGTRLTVL.